What follows are 27 T cell receptor beta chains derived from one specimen sequenced in a study of cytomegalovirus exposure and HLA in healthy donors. Use of 60 Vbeta and 13 Jbeta primers characterized the PCR. Method: immunoSEQ multiplex PCR; TCRdb's copy keeps in-frame clones and lacks some. The sample gives about 200,000 clones, roughly 80% of which show up once; approximately 0.4% is in the top ten. The sample taken for sequencing was PBMCs. These receptors all come from a male donor in good health and CMV-seropositive.

Only a few counts were recorded for this clone. The V call is TRBV19, the J call TRBJ2-5; tentative D call: TRBD1 (7 bases). The V end lost 9 bases, the J end lost 5 bases, and 16 bases lay between the germline ends. The CDR3 length is 13 residues. Per germline, CDR1 LNHDA and CDR2 SQIVND (reference sequence). CDR3: CASRGQSGETQYF. CDR3 bases: TGTGCCAGCCGGGGACAGAGCGGGGAGACCCAGTACTTC.

This chain links TRBV19 with TRBJ2-7; 7 nucleotides align to TRBD2. The germline CDR1 and CDR2 sequences are LNHDA and SQIVND (reference sequence). With V trimmed by 6 bases and J by 0 bases, 8 bases remained unmatched. This CDR3 has 15 residues. The CDR3 region is CASRGDYRSSYEQYF. The DNA of the CDR3 is TGTGCCAGTAGAGGGGACTACCGAAGCTCCTACGAGCAGTACTTC.

The CDR3 spells CASSAPGQYF. In nucleotides, the CDR3 is TGTGCCAGCAGCGCCCCCGGGCAGTACTTC. The genes are TRBV9 and TRBJ2-5; no clear D. The CDR3 runs to 10 residues. Trimming cost V 3 bases and J 11 bases, with 8 bases left between them. Germline V CDR1 and CDR2: SGDLS, YYNGEE.

The sample holds a few counts of this clone. This sequence joins TRBV11-2 and TRBJ1-2, with 11 positions matching TRBD1. Germline CDR1 reads SGHAT; CDR2 reads FQNNGV. V lost 1 base and J lost 8; bases outside the gene matches: 6. The CDR3 loop spans 15 amino acids. The CDR3 region is CASSLGTGGAGGYTF. CDR3 DNA: TGTGCCAGCAGCTTAGGGACAGGGGGCGCTGGGGGCTACACCTTC. The variable domain in full, completed from reference TRBV11-2 and TRBJ1-2, reads EAGVAQSPRYKIIEKRQSVAFWCNPISGHATLYWYQQILGQGPKLLIQFQNNGVVDDSQLPKDRFSAERLKGVDSTLKIQPAKLEDSAVYLCASSLGTGGAGGYTFGSGTRLTVV.

This clone turned up a few times. The chain employs TRBV5-4 and TRBJ1-6, with TRBD1 identical over 8 bases. The length of the CDR3 is 14 residues. The V and J ends lost 4 bases and 11 bases, in that order; junction bases with no gene match: 8. Germline CDR1 reads SGHNT; CDR2 reads YYREEE (reference sequence). The CDR3 coding sequence is TGTGCCAGCAGCGACGGACAGGGAGGGGCACCCCTCCACTTT. It yields the protein CASSDGQGGAPLHF.

This sequence joins TRBV5-1 and TRBJ2-2; 10 positions match TRBD2. The CDR3 length is 15 residues. Germline V gene lookup returns CDR1 SGHRS and CDR2 YFSETQ. Unmatched junction bases numbered 6, after V lost 4 bases and J lost 6 bases. This CDR3 reads CASSLLAGVAGELFF. The CDR3 bases are TGCGCCAGCAGCCTGCTAGCGGGAGTCGCCGGGGAGCTGTTTTTT.

The rearrangement joins TRBV27 to TRBJ1-2; unclear D gene. This CDR3 spans 14 amino acids. Germline V gene sequence: CDR1 MNHEY, CDR2 SMNVEV (reference sequence). The germline V and J ends were trimmed by 5 bases and 5 bases, with 15 bases remaining between them. Written as DNA, the CDR3 is TGTGCCAGCAGTCCGGCAGGCTCCCTATATGGCTACACCTTC. Translation: CASSPAGSLYGYTF.

This clone was seen a few times. The chain employs TRBV6-1 and TRBJ2-1; possible D gene TRBD2, 5 bases. V lost 4 bases, J lost 9 bases, and 16 bases lay in between. CDR3 length: 14 amino acids. CDR1 and CDR2 from the germline V gene are MNHNS and SASEGT. CDR3 sequence: CASSVFISAGEQFF. DNA of the CDR3: TGTGCCAGCAGTGTTTTTATTAGCGCAGGTGAGCAGTTCTTC.

A word on this clone: Other DNA variants within this sample encode the same CDR3. The chain employs TRBV7-2 and TRBJ2-2, with TRBD2 as a possible D gene (6 bases). V lost 2 bases, J lost 3 bases, and 13 bases lay in between. This CDR3 region has 16 residues. The germline V gene has CDR1 SGHTA and CDR2 FQGNSA. CDR3 loop: CASSLFGGGDTGELFF. The CDR3 DNA is TGTGCCAGCAGCTTATTCGGGGGTGGGGACACCGGGGAGCTGTTTTTT.

About this clone itself: The sample has other DNA sequences that encode this CDR3 too. This chain joins TRBV28 and TRBJ2-7, with a weak D call TRBD1 (5 bases). CDR3 length: 11 amino acids. Trimming took off 4 bases at V and 4 bases at J, with 5 bases between the two ends. Germline V gene data show CDR1 as MDHEN and CDR2 as SYDVKM. The CDR3 spells CASSSGYEQYF. CDR3 coding DNA: TGTGCCAGCAGTTCAGGGTACGAGCAGTACTTC. The full variable domain, its missing parts supplied by reference TRBV28 and TRBJ2-7, is DVKVTQSSRYLVKRTGEKVFLECVQDMDHENMFWYRQDPGLGLRLIYFSYDVKMKEKGDIPEGYSVSREKKERFSLILESASTNQTSMYLCASSSGYEQYFGPGTRLTVT.

This clone occurred once. The chain has TRBV5-6 and TRBJ2-7, with 7 bases lining up with TRBD2. The germline gives CDR1 SGHDT, CDR2 YYEEEE. CDR3 length: 16 residues. J was trimmed by 3 bases and V by 4 bases; bases with no gene match: 13. CDR3 DNA: TGTGCCAGCAGCGGGGGGGTCTGGGGGGGTTTCTACGAGCAGTACTTC. It codes for CASSGGVWGGFYEQYF.

The chain recombines TRBV7-8 with TRBJ1-5, with no clear D. CDR1 is SGHVS, CDR2 FQNEAQ, per germline. The V and J ends lost 2 bases and 3 bases respectively, with 11 bases between them. The CDR3 runs to 15 residues. The DNA for the CDR3 is TGTGCCAGCAGCTTAAGGGCGGGGTACAATCAGCCCCAGCATTTT. It specifies CASSLRAGYNQPQHF.

The genes are TRBV6-1 and TRBJ1-1; D is undetermined. V gave up 6 bases and J gave up 1 base, with 12 bases separating them. The germline CDR1 and CDR2 sequences are MNHNS and SASEGT. This CDR3 comprises 14 residues. The CDR3 protein is CASRMEDRNTEAFF. CDR3 in DNA: TGTGCCAGCAGGATGGAGGACCGGAACACTGAAGCTTTCTTT.

This clone was counted a few times. The rearrangement links TRBV5-6 to TRBJ2-6, with D perhaps matching TRBD2 (7 bases). Trimming took off 3 bases at V and 0 bases at J, with 13 bases between the two ends. CDR3 length: 17 residues. Germline loops: CDR1 SGHDT, CDR2 YYEEEE. CDR3 loop: CASSWEGHTSGANVLTF. In nucleotides, the CDR3 is TGTGCCAGCAGCTGGGAGGGACATACCTCTGGGGCCAACGTCCTGACTTTC. The complete variable domain, with remaining parts taken from reference TRBV5-6 and TRBJ2-6, reads DAGVTQSPTHLIKTRGQQVTLRCSPKSGHDTVSWYQQALGQGPQFIFQYYEEEERQRGNFPDRFSGHQFPNYSSELNVNALLLGDSALYLCASSWEGHTSGANVLTFGAGSRLTVL.

This clone was picked up a small number of times. The gene calls are TRBV20-1 and TRBJ2-5; no clear D. The J call may be incorrect, as the DNA end agrees better with TRBJ2-7. The germline CDR1 and CDR2 sequences are DFQATT and SNEGSKA (reference sequence). The CDR3 is 11 residues long. In nucleotides, the CDR3 is TGCAGTGCAAGTCGAGAGTACGAGCAGTACTTC. It codes for CSASREYEQYF.

V is TRBV19 and J is TRBJ2-3; weak D call: TRBD1 (6 bases). The V gene's germline CDR1 is LNHDA and CDR2 SQIVND (reference sequence). V was trimmed by 5 bases and J by 5 bases, leaving 14 bases between them. The CDR3 is 14 residues long. CDR3: CASSSPLQGDTQYF. The DNA for the CDR3 is TGTGCCAGTAGTTCTCCCTTACAGGGAGATACGCAGTATTTT.

V and J are TRBV5-4 and TRBJ1-2; D gene ambiguous. This CDR3 spans 14 amino acids. Deletions cut 0 bases from V and 8 bases from J, with 14 bases between. CDR1 and CDR2 from the germline V gene are SGHNT and YYREEE (reference sequence). CDR3 nucleotide sequence: TGTGCCAGCAGCTTGGCTGCCCAGCGGAGGGGCTACACCTTC. It is translated as CASSLAAQRRGYTF. Complete variable domain (other parts from reference TRBV5-4 and TRBJ1-2): ETGVTQSPTHLIKTRGQQVTLRCSSQSGHNTVSWYQQALGQGPQFIFQYYREEENGRGNFPPRFSGLQFPNYSSELNVNALELDDSALYLCASSLAAQRRGYTFGSGTRLTVV.

This rearrangement joins TRBV7-9 to TRBJ2-5; 7 bases are a match to TRBD1. CDR3 length: 14 residues. The germline V gene has CDR1 SEHNR and CDR2 FQNEAQ (reference sequence). V trimming: 4 bases; J trimming: 5 bases; junction bases outside the gene matches: 7. The CDR3 DNA is TGTGCCAGCAGCTCACAGGGGCGACGTGAGACCCAGTACTTC. It translates to CASSSQGRRETQYF. Variable domain in full (rest from reference TRBV7-9 and TRBJ2-5): DTGVSQNPRHKITKRGQNVTFRCDPISEHNRLYWYRQTLGQGPEFLTYFQNEAQLEKSRLLSDRFSAERPKGSFSTLEIQRTEQGDSAMYLCASSSQGRRETQYFGPGTRLLVL.

This sequence joins TRBV9 and TRBJ2-7, with 9 nucleotides matching TRBD1. Germline lookup yields CDR1 SGDLS and CDR2 YYNGEE. CDR3 length: 14 residues. With 3 bases clipped from V and 2 bases from J, the junction kept 3 bases outside the gene matches. The CDR3 DNA sequence: TGTGCCAGCAGCGCCGGGACAGGGACCTACGAGCAGTACTTC. As protein: CASSAGTGTYEQYF.

Comments on this clone: The junction departs from germline at one end; a sequencing error may be responsible. The same CDR3 arises from other DNA sequences in this sample as well. V and J are TRBV7-2 and TRBJ1-5, with a possible D match to TRBD1 (5 bases). The germline gives CDR1 SGHTA, CDR2 FQGNSA. This CDR3 has 13 amino acids. The chain's CDR3 is CASSFRGDQPQHF. CDR3 in DNA: TGTGCCAGCAGCTTTAGGGGCGATCAGCCACAGCATTTT.

The rearrangement uses TRBV25-1 and TRBJ2-3; a possible D gene is TRBD1 (6 bases). CDR1 is MGHDK and CDR2 is SYGVNS in the germline V gene. The CDR3 runs to 14 residues. V lost 3 bases, J lost 4 bases, and 11 bases lay in between. The CDR3 coding sequence is TGTGCCAGCAGTGACGTGGGGGCTGCAGATACGCAGTATTTT. It yields the protein CASSDVGAADTQYF.

The chain has TRBV18 and TRBJ2-3; TRBD2 matches at 14 bases. Germline V lookup: CDR1 KGHSH, CDR2 LQKENI. The CDR3 has 16 amino acids. The J segment lost 5 bases and the V segment lost 3 bases, leaving 4 bases of the junction unmatched. The CDR3 bases are TGTGCCAGCTCACCGGGGACTAGCGGGGGTGGAGATACGCAGTATTTT. It codes for CASSPGTSGGGDTQYF. The full variable domain, completed using reference TRBV18 and TRBJ2-3, is NAGVMQNPRHLVRRRGQEARLRCSPMKGHSHVYWYRQLPEEGLKFMVYLQKENIIDESGMPKERFSAEFPKEGPSILRIQQVVRGDSAAYFCASSPGTSGGGDTQYFGPGTRLTVL.

V gene TRBV7-2 combines with J gene TRBJ1-5; 8 nucleotides align to TRBD1. This CDR3 has 16 residues. Germline loops: CDR1 SGHTA, CDR2 FQGNSA. Losses at the gene ends were 5 bases for V and 0 bases for J; bases not matched to a gene: 6. DNA of the CDR3: TGTGCCAGCAGCCGGACAGGGCGCCTTAGCAATCAGCCCCAGCATTTT. It encodes CASSRTGRLSNQPQHF.

The rearrangement links TRBV5-1 to TRBJ1-4; 8 nucleotides agree with TRBD1. The length of the CDR3 is 14 residues. Germline trimming cut 4 bases from V and 8 bases from J; bases unmatched to any gene: 7. Germline V lookup: CDR1 SGHRS, CDR2 YFSETQ. The CDR3 is CASSVGQGGEKLFF. In DNA, the CDR3 is TGCGCCAGCAGCGTCGGACAGGGAGGAGAAAAACTGTTTTTT.

This chain links TRBV5-1 with TRBJ2-5; D possibly corresponds to TRBD2 (5 bases). Germline V gene sequence: CDR1 SGHRS, CDR2 YFSETQ. V gave up 0 bases and J gave up 2 bases, with 11 bases separating them. CDR3 length: 15 residues. CDR3 sequence: CASSLEREWQETQYF. As DNA, the CDR3 is TGCGCCAGCAGCTTGGAAAGGGAGTGGCAAGAGACCCAGTACTTC.

The chain combines TRBV7-2 with TRBJ1-4; 9 nucleotides match TRBD1. Trimming cost V 6 bases and J 7 bases; bases outside gene matches: 6. CDR3 length: 14 amino acids. From germline, CDR1 is SGHTA and CDR2 FQGNSA. CDR3 in DNA: TGTGCCAGCAGACGGACAGGGGAGACTGAAAAACTGTTTTTT. Protein product: CASRRTGETEKLFF. The complete variable domain, with remaining parts taken from reference TRBV7-2 and TRBJ1-4, reads GAGVSQSPSNKVTEKGKDVELRCDPISGHTALYWYRQSLGQGLEFLIYFQGNSAPDKSGLPSDRFSAERTGGSVSTLTIQRTQQEDSAVYLCASRRTGETEKLFFGSGTQLSVL.

The table lists this clone with a few counts. This sequence joins TRBV5-1 and TRBJ2-2; D is unclear. V lost 7 bases and J lost 0, with 10 bases in between. The germline V gene has CDR1 SGHRS and CDR2 YFSETQ. This CDR3 region has 14 residues. The CDR3, as DNA: TGCGCCAGCCTTCGAGACTCGAACACCGGGGAGCTGTTTTTT. This encodes CASLRDSNTGELFF.